One and the same sample provided the 13 T cell receptor beta chains below, sequenced in a study of human thymus T cells. In corrective heart surgery, resections were taken, and these provided the thymus tissue. Sequencing used immunoSEQ multiplex PCR; TCRdb keeps in-frame clones, though not all of them. The sample holds fewer than 90,000 clones, roughly 96% seen once. The specimen sequenced was thymus tissue. All receptors derive from a boy under two years old with a congenital heart defect but otherwise immunologically healthy.

The V gene is TRBV28, the J gene TRBJ1-5; D ambiguous. This CDR3 is 18 amino acids long. Germline loops: CDR1 MDHEN, CDR2 SYDVKM. Trimming took 6 bases from V and 1 from J, leaving 22 bases between them. The CDR3: CASRRPCDIGRSNQPQHF. In DNA form, the CDR3 reads TGTGCCAGCAGACGCCCTTGTGACATAGGTAGAAGCAATCAGCCCCAGCATTTT.

The chain joins TRBV6-6 to TRBJ1-1; D is perhaps TRBD1 (6 bases). Germline CDR1 reads MNHNY; CDR2 reads SVGAGI (reference sequence). This CDR3 is built from 14 residues. Trimming stripped 3 bases from V and 0 bases from J, with 8 bases between. This CDR3 is CASSYHRVNTEAFF. CDR3 nucleotide sequence: TGTGCCAGCAGTTATCACAGGGTGAACACTGAAGCTTTCTTT.

The CDR3 coding sequence is TGTGCCAGCAGCTTAAAAGGGTGGACAGGAGACAACAATGAGCAGTTCTTC. Translated: CASSLKGWTGDNNEQFF. J is TRBJ2-1 and V is TRBV7-9; TRBD1 agrees at 7 bases. Germline V gives CDR1 SEHNR, CDR2 FQNEAQ (reference sequence). The CDR3 contains 17 residues. The ends lost 2 bases at V and 5 bases at J; junction bases unmatched: 12.

The chain couples TRBV6-5 to TRBJ2-5, with 10 bases aligning to TRBD2. Unmatched junction bases numbered 4, after V lost 6 bases and J lost 3 bases. Germline CDR1 reads MNHEY; CDR2 reads SVGAGI. This CDR3 has 14 residues. CDR3 protein: CASSSGLAEETQYF. CDR3 DNA sequence: TGTGCCAGCAGCTCAGGACTAGCGGAAGAGACCCAGTACTTC.

V usage is TRBV18 and J usage is TRBJ1-2, with D hard to call. With 3 bases removed from V and 2 bases from J, the gap between germline ends came to 7 bases. The CDR3 totals 13 residues. Germline-derived CDR1 and CDR2 are KGHSH and LQKENI. As DNA, the CDR3 is TGTGCCAGCTCACCCATAAACAACTATGGCTACACCTTC. This translates into CASSPINNYGYTF.

V is TRBV10-3 and J is TRBJ2-6; D may be TRBD1 (6 bases). CDR1 is ENHRY and CDR2 is SYGVKD in the germline V gene. The germline V and J ends were trimmed by 5 bases and 1 base, with 12 bases remaining between them. The CDR3 has 16 amino acids. The CDR3 sequence: CAISLDRQSGANVLTF. CDR3 in DNA: TGTGCCATCAGTTTAGACAGGCAGTCTGGGGCCAACGTCCTGACTTTC.

The chain links TRBV28 to TRBJ2-5, with 9 positions matching TRBD1. The germline gives CDR1 MDHEN, CDR2 SYDVKM. V was clipped by 5 bases and J by 9 bases; unmatched bases: 7. The CDR3 runs 13 residues. In nucleotides, the CDR3 is TGTGCCAGCAGTCACAGGGGGCCAGGGCCCCAGTACTTC. Protein: CASSHRGPGPQYF.

The gene calls are TRBV6-1 and TRBJ2-7; D not resolved. Germline loops: CDR1 MNHNS, CDR2 SASEGT. The CDR3 sequence is 13 residues long. The V end was cut by 7 bases, the J end by 2 bases, with 12 bases between. The CDR3 protein is CASTVNRTYEQYF. The CDR3, as DNA: TGTGCCAGCACGGTTAACAGAACCTACGAGCAGTACTTC.

Only one count was recorded for this clone. This chain uses TRBV7-9 with TRBJ2-1; 7 bases line up with TRBD1. CDR3 length equals 15 residues. Germline values: CDR1 SEHNR, CDR2 FQNEAQ (reference sequence). Unmatched junction bases numbered 13, after V lost 6 bases and J lost 8 bases. The DNA of the CDR3 is TGTGCCAGCAGTTGGGACAGCGAAGGACATGATGAGCAGTTCTTC. As protein: CASSWDSEGHDEQFF.

The rearrangement uses TRBV4-1 and TRBJ1-6; D unresolved. This CDR3 has 18 amino acids. In germline, CDR1 is MGHRA, CDR2 YSYEKL. With 1 base removed from V and 0 bases from J, the gap between germline ends came to 13 bases. The CDR3 DNA follows: TGCGCCAGCAGCCAAGTTACAGACCCGAGCTCCTATAATTCACCCCTCCACTTT. Its translation is CASSQVTDPSSYNSPLHF.

This chain joins TRBV14 and TRBJ2-7; TRBD2 agrees at 7 bases. The trim removed 0 bases at V and 0 bases at J, leaving 26 bases unmatched. Germline CDR1 and CDR2: SGHDN and FVKESK. The CDR3 contains 23 residues. The CDR3 loop reads CASSQEVRGSASGPQPFSYEQYF. In DNA, the CDR3 is TGTGCCAGCAGCCAAGAGGTCCGAGGGTCGGCTAGCGGCCCACAACCTTTCTCCTACGAGCAGTACTTC. The variable domain in full, with the rest retrieved from reference TRBV14 and TRBJ2-7, is EAGVTQFPSHSVIEKGQTVTLRCDPISGHDNLYWYRRVMGKEIKFLLHFVKESKQDESGMPNNRFLAERTGGTYSTLKVQPAELEDSGVYFCASSQEVRGSASGPQPFSYEQYFGPGTRLTVT.

The gene calls are TRBV2 and TRBJ2-3, with 7 nucleotides matching TRBD2. The V segment lost 0 bases and the J segment 4 bases; nucleotides outside the gene matches: 4. CDR3 length: 15 amino acids. The germline CDR1 and CDR2 sequences are SNHLY and FYNNEI. This CDR3 is CASSEARLAADTQYF. The CDR3 DNA reads TGTGCCAGCAGTGAAGCGCGACTAGCCGCAGATACGCAGTATTTT.

The chain recombines TRBV6-5 with TRBJ1-2; 9 bases align to TRBD1. The germline V gene has CDR1 MNHEY and CDR2 SVGAGI. This CDR3 is built from 15 residues. The J segment lost 7 bases and the V segment lost 2 bases, leaving 8 bases of the junction unmatched. CDR3 in amino acids: CASSYARTGVGGYTF. In DNA, the CDR3 is TGTGCCAGCAGTTACGCCCGGACAGGGGTGGGTGGCTACACCTTC.